By sample share, the clone carrying this T cell receptor beta chain is medium-sized. These data belong to a study of blood T cell repertoires in COVID-19. About the study: The United States, Italy and Spain provided the acute and convalescent COVID-19 samples. In each case, the material was cDNA or gDNA derived from T cells, B-cell-depleted T cells, or PBMCs.

Trimming stripped 2 bases from V and 6 bases from J, with 22 bases between. This CDR3 is 17 amino acids long. CDR1 is WNHNN, CDR2 SYGVQD, per germline (reference sequence). Under the authors' procedure: Amplified reference gene primers provided the basis for estimating nucleated cell counts. This table comes from immunoSEQ multiplex PCR, and its TCRdb copy is limited to in-frame clones, with some not included. V, J and clone size reflect that table, while D and trimming were determined from the DNA. The table has approximately 88,000 clones, around 81% seen once. The sequenced sample was peripheral blood. The J gene is TRBJ1-1, the V gene TRBV10-1; D call uncertain. The source of this sequence is a middle-aged man who had recovered from COVID-19. The CDR3 DNA reads as TGCGCCAGCAGTGAGGACAAGGTTGGGGAGTTGAGGGCTGAAGCTTTCTTT. This codes for CASSEDKVGELRAEAFF.